The present TCR beta chain was sequenced within a study of response to subunit inactivated influenza vaccine. Study-wide points: The authors offered the suggestion that each seasonal influenza vaccination recruits few new T cells.

TCRdb re-called the RT-PCR reads with MiXCR, one entry per CDR3 protein. The table shows 450,000 to 550,000 distinct CDR3 sequences, with approximately 24% occurring only once. With respect to this clonotype: Antigen specificity is unknown.

The specimen was CD4+ T cells sorted from PBMCs, collected around 5 days after vaccination. This sequence originates from a man aged 50 to 59 who received an inactivated influenza vaccine.

CDR3: CASRAAGALNEQFF. The CDR3 DNA reads TGTGCCAGCAGAGCCGCGGGAGCCCTCAATGAGCAGTTCTTC. This chain links TRBV2 with TRBJ2-1, with 7 bases aligning to TRBD2. CDR1 is SNHLY and CDR2 is FYNNEI in the germline V gene. The V gene end was trimmed by 6 bases and the J gene end by 6 bases; junction bases not matched to a gene: 8. The CDR3 contains 14 residues.